This T cell receptor (beta chain) was sequenced during a study of blood T cell repertoires in COVID-19 (dated by TCRdb to 2020 to 2022). Background on the whole study: Collaborator samples came from the United States, Italy and Spain and covered acute and convalescent phases of COVID-19. The material from the prospective study consisted of cDNA or gDNA derived from T cells, B-cell-depleted T cells, or PBMCs. Deeply sampled blood TCRbeta repertoires from subjects exposed to, actively infected with, or recovered from COVID-19 were included in the dataset. The repertoires were released in a freely available public database meant as a resource for research on the immune response to SARS-CoV-2. The samples were drawn from the first 160 participants of the ongoing ImmuneRACE study and from over a thousand subjects provided by 6 global collaborators. Nearly every sample came with metadata listing a de-identified subject ID, COVID-19 status, age in years and sex. Where available, HLA class I and class II types were obtained from metadata supplied by the sample provider rather than from assay-based typing. Results and caveats for the whole study, not just this receptor: The amount of clinical and demographic metadata varied by source and participant and was provided uncurated.

TCRbeta CDR3 regions were amplified from genomic DNA by means of the immunoSEQ Assay, a bias-controlled multiplex PCR. In the paper's pipeline: Within the assay, amplification of reference gene primers was used to estimate how many nucleated cells each sample contained. Sequence reads were collapsed and filtered to measure the absolute abundance of every unique TCRbeta CDR3 rearrangement. Productive Simpson clonality was computed per sample as the square root of Simpson's diversity index over productive rearrangements. Sourced from immuneACCESS, this table was stored by TCRdb with only in-frame sequences that have V and J called. A share of the clones is absent; for the studies checked, an unresolved V gene accounts for under half, and the remainder has no known explanation. The D gene and trimming were derived from the DNA, and the V and J assignments and clone size from that table. This sample has about 360,000 clones in its table, and approximately 86% of those were observed once. Together, the top ten hold 2% to 2.5% of the sample.

The junction shows trimming of 3 bases on V and 2 bases on J, plus 7 bases between the germline ends. Including cysteine and phenylalanine, the CDR3 has 13 amino acids. Only CDR3 DNA is held: 39 bases, read in frame from base 1. Taken from the germline V gene (reference sequence), the CDR1 and CDR2 loops are LNHNV and YYDKDF. With respect to this clone: The antigen it binds to is not known. One base away there is no much larger clone; base qualities are not given.

Enrolling through a virtual design, the prospective study's participants ranged in age from roughly 18 to 95 years and lived across about two dozen United States geographic areas. In the prospective study, cohorts were assigned on the basis of participant-reported clinical history obtained from a screening survey and a study questionnaire. In the prospective study, whole blood, serum and a nasopharyngeal or oropharyngeal swab were collected from each participant by mobile phlebotomists. Over an approximately 2-month period, participants in the prospective study had the option of providing additional blood draws and questionnaires. Blood samples from the prospective study were shipped frozen or at room temperature prior to DNA extraction.

This sequence was found in a woman between 40 and 50 years old with acute COVID-19. Here the chain combines TRBV15 and TRBJ1-2; tentative D gene TRBD1, with 6 bases matching. The sequenced material came from PBMCs or T cells enriched from blood (not recorded which). The nucleotide sequence reads TGTGCCACCAGCAGTGACAGGAACTATGGCTACACCTTC. Its protein product is CATSSDRNYGYTF.